A selection of T cell receptor beta chains follows, all from one sample in a study of glioma-infiltrating T cells after dendritic cell vaccination. Measured with immunoSEQ multiplex PCR; TCRdb has only the in-frame clones, and not every one. Of approximately 22,000 clones detected, approximately 79% appear once; the ten largest clones hold about 36%. Sequencing was performed on blood, taken before dendritic cell vaccination. The receptor set was obtained from a human donor with glioblastoma. Both conserved end residues are part of each CDR3. D genes are given only for firm matches. Size values are once, few and many counts, or a class for expanded clones, and some rows have none.

V	J	size	D	CDR3	DNA
TRBV30	TRBJ1-2	once	TRBD1	CAWTEGGQGMSGYTF	TGTGCCTGGACCGAGGGGGGACAGGGGATGAGTGGCTACACCTTC
TRBV30	TRBJ2-3	NA	NA	CACAGTPDTQYF	TGTGCCTGCGCGGGAACCCCAGATACGCAGTATTTT
TRBV7-8	TRBJ1-6	NA	NA	CASSEEGRRSPLHF	TGTGCCAGCAGCGAGGAGGGAAGACGATCACCCCTCCACTTT
TRBV18	TRBJ1-1	NA	TRBD1	CASSPPIRQGTEAFF	TGTGCCAGCTCACCACCTATTAGACAGGGAACTGAAGCTTTCTTT
TRBV5-1	TRBJ2-7	NA	TRBD2	CASRLAGGYEQYF	TGCGCCAGCAGACTAGCGGGAGGGTACGAGCAGTACTTC
TRBV27	TRBJ2-5	NA	TRBD2	CASSNRRASGSEETQYF	TGTGCCAGCTCAAACCGACGGGCTAGCGGGAGTGAAGAGACCCAGTACTTC
TRBV5-1	TRBJ2-7	NA	TRBD2	CASSLVAGGNYEQYF	TGCGCCAGCAGCTTGGTTGCGGGAGGGAACTACGAGCAGTACTTC
TRBV14	TRBJ2-1	NA	NA	CASSLQGGPANEQFF	TGTGCCAGCAGCTTGCAGGGGGGACCAGCGAATGAGCAGTTCTTC
TRBV18	TRBJ2-3	NA	TRBD2	CASSFPQIAGGADTQYF	TGTGCCAGCTCTTTCCCGCAAATAGCGGGAGGGGCAGATACGCAGTATTTT
TRBV27	TRBJ2-6	NA	NA	CASARDTISGANVLTF	TGTGCCAGCGCACGGGACACCATATCTGGGGCCAACGTCCTGACTTTC
TRBV6-5	TRBJ1-5	NA	NA	CASSRRGLNQPQHF	TGTGCCAGCAGTCGCAGGGGTCTCAATCAGCCCCAGCATTTT
TRBV5-5	TRBJ2-7	NA	TRBD1	CASSLGSRTGWNEQYF	TGTGCCAGCAGCTTGGGTTCCCGGACAGGGTGGAACGAGCAGTACTTC
TRBV6-1	TRBJ1-5	NA	NA	CASSPVRGQPQHF	TGTGCCAGCAGCCCCGTTCGCGGTCAGCCCCAGCATTTT